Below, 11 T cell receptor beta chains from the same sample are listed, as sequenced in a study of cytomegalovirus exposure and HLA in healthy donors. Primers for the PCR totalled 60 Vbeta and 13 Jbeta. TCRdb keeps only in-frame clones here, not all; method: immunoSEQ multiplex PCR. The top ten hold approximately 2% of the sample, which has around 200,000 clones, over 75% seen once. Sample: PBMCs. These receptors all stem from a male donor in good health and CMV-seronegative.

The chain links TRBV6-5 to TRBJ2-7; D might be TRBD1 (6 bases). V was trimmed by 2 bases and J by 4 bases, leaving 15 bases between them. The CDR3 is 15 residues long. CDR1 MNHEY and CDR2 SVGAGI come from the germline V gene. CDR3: CASSYRWDKQYEQYF. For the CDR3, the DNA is TGTGCCAGCAGTTACCGCTGGGACAAACAGTACGAGCAGTACTTC.

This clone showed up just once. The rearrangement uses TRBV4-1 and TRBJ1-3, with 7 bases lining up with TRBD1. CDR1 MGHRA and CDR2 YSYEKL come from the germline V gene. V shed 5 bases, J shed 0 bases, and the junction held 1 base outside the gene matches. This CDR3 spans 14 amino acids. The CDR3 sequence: CASSGDSSGNTIYF. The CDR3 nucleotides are TGCGCCAGCAGCGGGGACAGCTCTGGAAACACCATATATTTT.

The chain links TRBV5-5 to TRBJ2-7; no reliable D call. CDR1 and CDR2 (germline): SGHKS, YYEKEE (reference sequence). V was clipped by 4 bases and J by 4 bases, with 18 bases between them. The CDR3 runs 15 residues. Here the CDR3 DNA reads TGTGCCAGCAGCCTGGAAATTGGTGAGGTATACGAGCAGTACTTC. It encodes CASSLEIGEVYEQYF.

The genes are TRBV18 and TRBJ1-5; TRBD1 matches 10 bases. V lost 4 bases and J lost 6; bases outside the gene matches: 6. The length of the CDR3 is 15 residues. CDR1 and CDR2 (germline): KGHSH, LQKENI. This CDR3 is CASSLLTGGLQPQHF. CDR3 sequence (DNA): TGTGCCAGCTCACTCTTGACAGGGGGCCTTCAGCCCCAGCATTTT.

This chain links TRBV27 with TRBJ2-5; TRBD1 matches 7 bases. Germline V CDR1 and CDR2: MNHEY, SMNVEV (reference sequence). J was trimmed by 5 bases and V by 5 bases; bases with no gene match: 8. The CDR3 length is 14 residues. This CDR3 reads CASSPGTVRETQYF. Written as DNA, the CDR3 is TGTGCCAGCAGTCCCGGGACAGTGAGGGAGACCCAGTACTTC.

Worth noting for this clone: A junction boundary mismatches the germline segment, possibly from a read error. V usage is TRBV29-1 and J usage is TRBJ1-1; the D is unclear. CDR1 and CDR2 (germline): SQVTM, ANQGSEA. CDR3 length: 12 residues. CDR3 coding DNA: TGCAGCGTGGAAGATGTACGGACTGAAGCTTTCTTT. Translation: CSVEDVRTEAFF.

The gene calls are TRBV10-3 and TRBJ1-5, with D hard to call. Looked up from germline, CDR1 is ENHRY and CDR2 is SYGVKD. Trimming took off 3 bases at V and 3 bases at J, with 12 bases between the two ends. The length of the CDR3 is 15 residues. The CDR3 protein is CAISESSGNNQPQHF. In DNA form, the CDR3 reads TGTGCCATCAGTGAATCCTCGGGGAACAATCAGCCCCAGCATTTT.

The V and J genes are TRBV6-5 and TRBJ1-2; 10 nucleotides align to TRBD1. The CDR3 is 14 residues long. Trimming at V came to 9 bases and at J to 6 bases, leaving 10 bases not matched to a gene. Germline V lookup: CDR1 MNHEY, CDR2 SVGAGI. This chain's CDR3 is CASSGQGRFDGYTF. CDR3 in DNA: TGTGCCAGTTCGGGACAGGGGCGATTCGATGGCTACACCTTC.

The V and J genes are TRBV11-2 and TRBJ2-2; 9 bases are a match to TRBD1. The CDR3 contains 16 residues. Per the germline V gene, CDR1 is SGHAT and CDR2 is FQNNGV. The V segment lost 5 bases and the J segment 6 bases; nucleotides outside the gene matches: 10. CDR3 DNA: TGTGCCAGCAGCATGCCGGGACAGGGAGAACCCGGGGAGCTGTTTTTT. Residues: CASSMPGQGEPGELFF. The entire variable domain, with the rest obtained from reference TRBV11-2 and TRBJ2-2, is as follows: EAGVAQSPRYKIIEKRQSVAFWCNPISGHATLYWYQQILGQGPKLLIQFQNNGVVDDSQLPKDRFSAERLKGVDSTLKIQPAKLEDSAVYLCASSMPGQGEPGELFFGEGSRLTVL.

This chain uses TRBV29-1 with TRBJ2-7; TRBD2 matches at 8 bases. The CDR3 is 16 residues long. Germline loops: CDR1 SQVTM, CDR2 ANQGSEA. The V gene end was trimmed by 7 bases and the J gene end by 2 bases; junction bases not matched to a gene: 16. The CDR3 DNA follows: TGCAGCGCCGCGACAACGACCGGGACTAGGGCCTACGAGCAGTACTTC. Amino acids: CSAATTTGTRAYEQYF.

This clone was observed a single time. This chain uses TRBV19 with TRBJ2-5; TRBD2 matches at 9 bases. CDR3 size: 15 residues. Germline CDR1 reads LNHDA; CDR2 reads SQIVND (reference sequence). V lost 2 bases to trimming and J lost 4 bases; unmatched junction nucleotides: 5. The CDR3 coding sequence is TGTGCCAGTAGTATAACCGGGACTAGCCCAGAGACCCAGTACTTC. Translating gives CASSITGTSPETQYF.